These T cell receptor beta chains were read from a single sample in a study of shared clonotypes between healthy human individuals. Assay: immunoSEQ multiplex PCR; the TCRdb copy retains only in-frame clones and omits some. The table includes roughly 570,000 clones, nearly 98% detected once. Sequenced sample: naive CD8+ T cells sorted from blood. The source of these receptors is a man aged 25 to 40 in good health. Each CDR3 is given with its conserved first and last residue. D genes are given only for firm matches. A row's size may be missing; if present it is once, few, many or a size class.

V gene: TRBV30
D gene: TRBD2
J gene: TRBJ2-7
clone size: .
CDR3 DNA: TGTGCCTGGACACGACTAGCGGGAGCCTACGAGCAGTACTTC
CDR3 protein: CAWTRLAGAYEQYF

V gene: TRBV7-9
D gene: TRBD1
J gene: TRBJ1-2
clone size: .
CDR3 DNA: TGTGCCAGCAGCAACGAGGGACAGGGGCCCTATGGCTACACCTTC
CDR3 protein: CASSNEGQGPYGYTF

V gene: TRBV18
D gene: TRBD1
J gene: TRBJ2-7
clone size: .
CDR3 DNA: TGTGCCAGCTCACCACGACCCACCGGGACAGTCTCCTACGAGCAGTACTTC
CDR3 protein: CASSPRPTGTVSYEQYF

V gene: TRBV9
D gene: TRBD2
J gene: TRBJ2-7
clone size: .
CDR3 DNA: TGTGCCAGCAGCGTAGAATCGTCTAGCGGTCCCTACGAGCAGTACTTC
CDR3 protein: CASSVESSSGPYEQYF

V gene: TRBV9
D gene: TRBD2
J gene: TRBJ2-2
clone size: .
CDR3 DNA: TGTGCCAGCAGCGTAGGTGGGAGGGCCCTCGGGGAGCTGTTTTTT
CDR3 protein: CASSVGGRALGELFF

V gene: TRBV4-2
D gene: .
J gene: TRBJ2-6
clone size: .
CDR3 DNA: TGTGCCAGCAGCCAAGCGGACACGATGGATAGTTCCGACGTCCTGACTTTC
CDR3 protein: CASSQADTMDSSDVLTF

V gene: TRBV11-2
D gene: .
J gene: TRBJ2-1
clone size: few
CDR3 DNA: TGTGCCAGCAGCCCCCTAACTCAGACTTTGGACAATGAGCAGTTCTTC
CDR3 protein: CASSPLTQTLDNEQFF

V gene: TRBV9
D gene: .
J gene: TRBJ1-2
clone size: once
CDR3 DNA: TGTGCCAGCAGCGGCCGGGACACTAACTATGGCTACACCTTC
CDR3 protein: CASSGRDTNYGYTF

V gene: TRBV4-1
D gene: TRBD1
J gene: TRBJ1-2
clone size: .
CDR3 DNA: TGCGCCAGTCGTTTAGACAGGGGGCATTATGGCTACACCTTC
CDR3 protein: CASRLDRGHYGYTF

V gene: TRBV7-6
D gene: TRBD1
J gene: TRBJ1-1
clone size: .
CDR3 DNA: TGTGCCAGCAGCGACTGGACAGGGGACACTGAAGCTTTCTTT
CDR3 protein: CASSDWTGDTEAFF

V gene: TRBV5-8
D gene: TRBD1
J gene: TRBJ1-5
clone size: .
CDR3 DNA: TGTGCCAGCAGCTTGGGTATGGGACAGGGGTGGCCGATAGGCAATCAGCCCCAGCATTTT
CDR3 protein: CASSLGMGQGWPIGNQPQHF

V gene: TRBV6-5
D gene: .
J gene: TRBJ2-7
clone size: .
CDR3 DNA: TGTGCCAGCAGTTACTCGAACAGGGCTTACGAGCAGTACTTC
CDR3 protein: CASSYSNRAYEQYF

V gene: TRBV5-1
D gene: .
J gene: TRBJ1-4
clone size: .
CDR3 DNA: TGCGCCAGCAAGAGGAAGGGGAATGAAAAACTGTTTTTT
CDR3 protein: CASKRKGNEKLFF

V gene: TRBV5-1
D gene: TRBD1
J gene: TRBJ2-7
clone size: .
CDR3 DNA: TGCGCCAGCAGCCAAGACAGGGGGCTTTCCTACGAGCAGTACTTC
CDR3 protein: CASSQDRGLSYEQYF

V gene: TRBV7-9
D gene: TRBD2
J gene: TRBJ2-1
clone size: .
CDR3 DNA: TGTGCCAGCAACAACCTCGGACTAGCGGGATTTCGGTTCTTC
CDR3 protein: CASNNLGLAGFRFF

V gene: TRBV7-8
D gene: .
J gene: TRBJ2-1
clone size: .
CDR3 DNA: TGTGCCAGCAGCCTACTGGACGATTATGAGCAGTTCTTC
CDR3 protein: CASSLLDDYEQFF

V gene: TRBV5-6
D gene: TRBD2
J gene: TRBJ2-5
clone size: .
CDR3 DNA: TGTGCCAGCAGCCCCGGCCCTCGCCATAGCGGGGGAGAGACCCAGTACTTC
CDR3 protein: CASSPGPRHSGGETQYF

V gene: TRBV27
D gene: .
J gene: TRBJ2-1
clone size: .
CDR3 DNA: TGTGCCAGCAGTTTATGGGGGGTCTTTTACTACAATGAGCAGTTCTTC
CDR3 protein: CASSLWGVFYYNEQFF

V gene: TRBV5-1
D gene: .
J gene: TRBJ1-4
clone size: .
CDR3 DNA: TGCGCCAGCAGCTTCCAACCGGGCCTAAAGAATGAAAAACTGTTTTTT
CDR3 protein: CASSFQPGLKNEKLFF

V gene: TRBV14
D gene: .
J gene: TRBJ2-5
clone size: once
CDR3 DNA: TGTGCCAGCAGCCAAGTGGCATTGGAAGAGACCCAGTACTTC
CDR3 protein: CASSQVALEETQYF

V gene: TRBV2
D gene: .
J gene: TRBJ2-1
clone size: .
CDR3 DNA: TGTGCCAGCACCCCTGTGGAAAGAGACAATGAGCAGTTCTTC
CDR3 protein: CASTPVERDNEQFF

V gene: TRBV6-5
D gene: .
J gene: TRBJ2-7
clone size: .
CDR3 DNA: TGTGCCAGCAGTTACTCGACAGGCTTAGGGGCCTACGAGCAGTACTTC
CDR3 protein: CASSYSTGLGAYEQYF

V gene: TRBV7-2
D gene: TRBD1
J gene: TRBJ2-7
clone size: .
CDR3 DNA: TGTGCCAGCAGCGGGGACAGCTACGAGCAGTATTTC
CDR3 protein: CASSGDSYEQYF

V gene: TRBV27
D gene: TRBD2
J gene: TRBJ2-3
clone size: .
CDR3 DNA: TGTGCCAGCAGTGGACTAGGGGTCACAGATACGCAGTATTTT
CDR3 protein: CASSGLGVTDTQYF

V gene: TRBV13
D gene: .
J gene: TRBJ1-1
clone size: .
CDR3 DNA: TGTGCCAGCAGCTTCCACGGGAACCTTGAAGCTTTCTTT
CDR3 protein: CASSFHGNLEAFF

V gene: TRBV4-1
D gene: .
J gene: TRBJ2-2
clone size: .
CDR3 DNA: TGCGCCAGCAGCCCCCAACAGGGCACCGGGGAGCTGTTTTTT
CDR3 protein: CASSPQQGTGELFF

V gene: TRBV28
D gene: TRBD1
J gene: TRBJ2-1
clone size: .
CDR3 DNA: TGTGCCAGCAGTTTTGGGACAGGCACCTACAATGAGCAGTTCTTC
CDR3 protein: CASSFGTGTYNEQFF